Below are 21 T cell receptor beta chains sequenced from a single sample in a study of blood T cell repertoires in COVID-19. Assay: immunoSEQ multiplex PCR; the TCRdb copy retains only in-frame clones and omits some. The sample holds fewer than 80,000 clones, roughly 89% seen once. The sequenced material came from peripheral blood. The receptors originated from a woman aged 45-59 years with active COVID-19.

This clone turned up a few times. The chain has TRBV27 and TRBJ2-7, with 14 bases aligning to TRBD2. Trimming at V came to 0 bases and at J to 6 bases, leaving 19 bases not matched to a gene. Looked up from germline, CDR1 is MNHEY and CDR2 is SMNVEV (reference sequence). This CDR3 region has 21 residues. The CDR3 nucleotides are TGTGCCAGCAGTTTATCCAGGGCGTGGGAAGGACTAGCGGGAGGTGTTGGCGAGCAGTACTTC. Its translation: CASSLSRAWEGLAGGVGEQYF.

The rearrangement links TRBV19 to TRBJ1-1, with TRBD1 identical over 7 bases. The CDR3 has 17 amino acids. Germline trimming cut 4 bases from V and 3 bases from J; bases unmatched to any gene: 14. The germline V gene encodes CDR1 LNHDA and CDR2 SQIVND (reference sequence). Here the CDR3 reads CASSTSYRGMRDTEAFF. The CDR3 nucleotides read TGTGCCAGTAGTACATCCTACAGGGGAATGAGGGACACTGAAGCTTTCTTT.

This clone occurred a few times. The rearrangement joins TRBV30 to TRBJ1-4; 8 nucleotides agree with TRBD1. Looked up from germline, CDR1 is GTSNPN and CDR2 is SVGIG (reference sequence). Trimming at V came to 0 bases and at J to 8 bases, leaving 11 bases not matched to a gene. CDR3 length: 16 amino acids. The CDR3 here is CAWSVTMGQGAEKLFF. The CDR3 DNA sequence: TGTGCCTGGAGTGTAACGATGGGGCAGGGGGCCGAAAAACTGTTTTTT.

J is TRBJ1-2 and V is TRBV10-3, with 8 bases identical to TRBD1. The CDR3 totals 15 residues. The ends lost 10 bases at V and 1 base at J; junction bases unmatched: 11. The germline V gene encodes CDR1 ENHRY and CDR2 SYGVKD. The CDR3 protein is CATTGGDRSNYGYTF. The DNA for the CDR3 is TGTGCCACAACCGGTGGGGACAGGAGTAACTATGGCTACACCTTC.

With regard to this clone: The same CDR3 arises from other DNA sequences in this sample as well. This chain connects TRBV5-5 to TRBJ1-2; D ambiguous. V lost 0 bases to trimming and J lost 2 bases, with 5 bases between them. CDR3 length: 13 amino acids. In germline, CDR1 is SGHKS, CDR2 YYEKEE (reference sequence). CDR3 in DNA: TGTGCCAGCAGCTTGGCGGGGAACTATGGCTACACCTTC. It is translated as CASSLAGNYGYTF.

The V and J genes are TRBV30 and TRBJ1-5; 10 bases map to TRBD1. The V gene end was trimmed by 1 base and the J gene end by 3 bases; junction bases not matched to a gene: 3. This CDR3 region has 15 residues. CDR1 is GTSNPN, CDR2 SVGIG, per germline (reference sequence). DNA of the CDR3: TGTGCCTGGAGTGCGGGACAGGGGTACAATCAGCCCCAGCATTTT. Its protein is CAWSAGQGYNQPQHF.

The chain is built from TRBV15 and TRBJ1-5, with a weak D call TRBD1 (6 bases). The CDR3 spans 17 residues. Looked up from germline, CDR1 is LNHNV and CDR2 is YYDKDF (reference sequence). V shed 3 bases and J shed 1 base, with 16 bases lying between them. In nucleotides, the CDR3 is TGTGCCACCAGCAGGGCTACAGGGATTATAAGCAATCAGCCCCAGCATTTT. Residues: CATSRATGIISNQPQHF.

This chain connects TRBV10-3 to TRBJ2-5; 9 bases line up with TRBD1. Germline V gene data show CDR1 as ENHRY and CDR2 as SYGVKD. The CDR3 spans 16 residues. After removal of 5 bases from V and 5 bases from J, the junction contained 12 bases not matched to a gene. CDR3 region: CAISQTQPGTGETQYF. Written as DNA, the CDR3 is TGTGCCATCAGTCAAACTCAGCCGGGGACAGGGGAGACCCAGTACTTC.

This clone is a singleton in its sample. The chain's CDR3 is CASSSDREETQYF. CDR3 sequence (DNA): TGTGCCAGCAGTTCCGACAGGGAAGAGACCCAGTACTTC. V and J are TRBV27 and TRBJ2-5, with 7 bases aligning to TRBD1. The CDR3 is made up of 13 amino acids. Germline-derived CDR1 and CDR2 are MNHEY and SMNVEV (reference sequence). The V segment lost 4 bases and the J segment 3 bases; nucleotides outside the gene matches: 2.

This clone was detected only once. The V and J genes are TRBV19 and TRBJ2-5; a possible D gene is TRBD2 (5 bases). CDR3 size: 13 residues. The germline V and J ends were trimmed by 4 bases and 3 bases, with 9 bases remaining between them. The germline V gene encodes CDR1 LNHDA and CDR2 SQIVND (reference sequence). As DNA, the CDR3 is TGTGCCAGTAGTACAGGAGGAAAAGAGACCCAGTACTTC. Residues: CASSTGGKETQYF.

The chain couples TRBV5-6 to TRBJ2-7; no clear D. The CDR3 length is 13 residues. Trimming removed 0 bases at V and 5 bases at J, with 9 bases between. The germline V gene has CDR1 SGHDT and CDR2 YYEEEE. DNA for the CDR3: TGTGCCAGCAGCTTGGGCCAGGCCCACGAGCAGTACTTC. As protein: CASSLGQAHEQYF.

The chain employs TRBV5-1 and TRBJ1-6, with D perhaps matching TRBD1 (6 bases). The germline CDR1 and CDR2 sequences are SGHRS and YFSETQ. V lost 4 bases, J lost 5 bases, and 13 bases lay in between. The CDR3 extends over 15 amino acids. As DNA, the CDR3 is TGCGCCAGCAGCCTCCGGACAGCAGATAATTCACCCCTCCACTTT. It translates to CASSLRTADNSPLHF.

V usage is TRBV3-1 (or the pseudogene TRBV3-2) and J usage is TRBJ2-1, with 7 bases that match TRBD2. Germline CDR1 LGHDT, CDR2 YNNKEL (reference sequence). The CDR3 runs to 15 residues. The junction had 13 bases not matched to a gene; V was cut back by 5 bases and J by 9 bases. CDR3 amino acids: CASSFEWTSSSEQFF. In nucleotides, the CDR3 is TGTGCCAGCAGCTTCGAGTGGACTAGTTCGAGTGAGCAGTTCTTC.

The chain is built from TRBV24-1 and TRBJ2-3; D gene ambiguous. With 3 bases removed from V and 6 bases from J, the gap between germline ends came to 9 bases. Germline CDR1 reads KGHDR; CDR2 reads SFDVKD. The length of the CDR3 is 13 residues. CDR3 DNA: TGTGCCACCAGTGATCGATCGGGTGATACGCAGTATTTT. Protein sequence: CATSDRSGDTQYF.

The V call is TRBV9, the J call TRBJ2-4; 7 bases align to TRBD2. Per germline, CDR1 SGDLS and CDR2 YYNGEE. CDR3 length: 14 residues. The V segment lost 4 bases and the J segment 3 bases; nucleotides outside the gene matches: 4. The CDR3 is CASSPREGKNIQYF. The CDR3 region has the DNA TGTGCCAGCAGCCCCAGGGAGGGCAAAAACATTCAGTACTTC.

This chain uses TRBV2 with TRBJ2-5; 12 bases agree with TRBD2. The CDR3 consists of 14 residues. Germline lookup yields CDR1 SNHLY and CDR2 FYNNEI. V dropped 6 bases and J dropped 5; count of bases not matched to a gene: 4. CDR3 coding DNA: TGTGCCAGCAGCCTAGCGGGAGGGGTGGAGACCCAGTACTTC. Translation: CASSLAGGVETQYF.

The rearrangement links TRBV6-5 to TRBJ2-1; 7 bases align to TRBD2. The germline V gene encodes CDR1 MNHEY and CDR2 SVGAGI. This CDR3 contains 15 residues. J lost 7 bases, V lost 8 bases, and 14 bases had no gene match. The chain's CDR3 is CASLNWEGGWNEQFF. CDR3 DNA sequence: TGTGCCAGCCTAAATTGGGAGGGTGGTTGGAATGAGCAGTTCTTC.

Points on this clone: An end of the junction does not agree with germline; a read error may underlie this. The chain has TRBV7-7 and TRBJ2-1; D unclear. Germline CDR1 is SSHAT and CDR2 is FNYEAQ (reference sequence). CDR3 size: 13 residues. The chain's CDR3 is CASSLQKNNEQFF. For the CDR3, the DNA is TGTGCTAGCAGCCTTCAGAAAAACAATGAGCAGTTCTTC.

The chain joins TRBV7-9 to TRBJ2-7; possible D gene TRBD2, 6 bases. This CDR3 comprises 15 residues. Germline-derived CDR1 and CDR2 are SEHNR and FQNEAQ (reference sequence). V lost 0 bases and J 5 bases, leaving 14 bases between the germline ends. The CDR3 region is CASSLAGGSGNEQYF. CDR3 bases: TGTGCCAGCAGCTTAGCCGGGGGTTCTGGCAACGAGCAGTACTTC. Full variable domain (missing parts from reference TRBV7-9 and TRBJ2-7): DTGVSQNPRHKITKRGQNVTFRCDPISEHNRLYWYRQTLGQGPEFLTYFQNEAQLEKSRLLSDRFSAERPKGSFSTLEIQRTEQGDSAMYLCASSLAGGSGNEQYFGPGTRLTVT.

CDR3 in DNA: TGTGCCAGCAGCGGAGCCGTGGGGGCACTGTTTTTT. Residues: CASSGAVGALFF. The V and J genes are TRBV9 and TRBJ1-4; D is perhaps TRBD1 (6 bases). Between the trimmed V and J ends, which lost 3 bases and 13 bases, there was a span of 13 bases. CDR1 SGDLS and CDR2 YYNGEE come from the germline V gene. The CDR3 totals 12 residues.

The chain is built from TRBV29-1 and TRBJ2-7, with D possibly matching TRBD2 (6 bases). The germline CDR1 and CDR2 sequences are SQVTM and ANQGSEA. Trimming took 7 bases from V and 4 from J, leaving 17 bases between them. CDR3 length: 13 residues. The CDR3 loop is CSGVLTSSYEQYF. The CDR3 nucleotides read TGCAGCGGGGTCCTGACTAGTTCATACGAGCAGTACTTC.